Below, 10 T cell receptor beta chains from the same sample are listed, as sequenced in a study of CD8 T cells in ankylosing spondylitis (TCRdb year 2017). Libraries came from 5' RACE. The sample was run on an Illumina HiSeq 2500. TCRdb cleaned the public reads at Q25 with fastp, built clones with MiXCR and kept in-frame beta chains. One record per CDR3 amino acid sequence lists the most common genes and DNA. The sample has around 250,000 distinct CDR3 sequences on record, 15% to 20% of them singletons. The biggest ten clones account for around 30% of the sample. Sequenced material: blood, either unsorted or a sorted T cell fraction (not recorded which). The receptors come from a male donor with ankylosing spondylitis or in good health (not recorded which).

The chain couples TRBV7-9 to TRBJ1-2; no definite D call. V was trimmed by 4 bases and J by 0 bases, leaving 9 bases between them. Germline assignment: CDR1 SEHNR and CDR2 FQNEAQ (reference sequence). The CDR3 extends over 14 amino acids. The chain's CDR3 is CASSSTTANYGYTF. CDR3 in DNA: TGTGCCAGCAGCTCGACCACAGCTAACTATGGCTACACCTTC.

This chain joins TRBV19 and TRBJ2-3, with 7 bases that match TRBD2. This CDR3 comprises 15 residues. J gave up 6 bases and V 6 bases, and 12 bases lay outside the gene matches. CDR1 LNHDA and CDR2 SQIVND come from the germline V gene (reference sequence). CDR3 protein: CASSSLAAIADTQYF. Written as DNA, the CDR3 is TGTGCCAGTAGCTCGCTAGCGGCGATTGCGGATACGCAGTATTTT.

This chain joins TRBV11-2 and TRBJ2-1; 9 nucleotides align to TRBD2. CDR3 size: 18 residues. Trimming cost V 5 bases and J 1 base; bases outside gene matches: 12. The V gene's germline CDR1 is SGHAT and CDR2 FQNNGV. CDR3 sequence: CASSPSSGAGGSYNEQFF. As DNA, the CDR3 is TGTGCCAGCAGCCCCTCGTCGGGCGCGGGAGGGTCCTACAATGAGCAGTTCTTC.

This clonotype was detected only a few times. The rearrangement joins TRBV20-1 to TRBJ2-1, with 14 bases that match TRBD2. Trimming took 4 bases from V and 7 from J; bases not matched to a gene: 6. Germline-derived CDR1 and CDR2 are DFQATT and SNEGSKA (reference sequence). The CDR3 has 15 amino acids. This CDR3 is CSATGLAGVWNEQFF. Here the CDR3 DNA reads TGCAGTGCTACGGGACTAGCGGGAGTTTGGAATGAGCAGTTCTTC.

V and J are TRBV5-1 and TRBJ2-6; 7 positions agree with TRBD1. The CDR3 spans 20 residues. Germline lookup yields CDR1 SGHRS and CDR2 YFSETQ. J lost 0 bases, V lost 8 bases, and 20 bases had no gene match. CDR3 bases: TGCGCCAGTAGCATTACCGGCCCGGGACAGTTTAGCTCTGGGGCCAACGTCCTGACTTTC. It encodes CASSITGPGQFSSGANVLTF.

There are many counts of this clonotype. The gene calls are TRBV5-1 and TRBJ2-2; TRBD1 agrees at 8 bases. This CDR3 region has 14 residues. Losses at the gene ends were 0 bases for V and 5 bases for J; bases not matched to a gene: 0. CDR1 and CDR2 (germline): SGHRS, YFSETQ. Here the CDR3 DNA reads TGCGCCAGCAGCTTGGGACAGGGGACCGGGGAGCTGTTTTTT. Encoded protein: CASSLGQGTGELFF.

The table lists this clonotype with many counts. The chain is built from TRBV4-2 and TRBJ2-2, with D tentatively TRBD1 (7 bases). Germline lookup yields CDR1 LGHNA and CDR2 YNFKEQ. This CDR3 has 16 residues. The V gene lost 4 bases and the J gene lost 1 base, with 13 bases spanning the gap. The chain's CDR3 is CASSLAGTENTGELFF. The CDR3, as DNA: TGTGCCAGCAGCCTCGCGGGGACAGAGAACACCGGGGAGCTGTTTTTT.

In its sample, this clonotype was seen many times. V and J are TRBV4-1 and TRBJ2-7, with 12 bases that match TRBD1. The V gene's germline CDR1 is MGHRA and CDR2 YSYEKL. CDR3 length: 15 residues. Losses at the gene ends were 5 bases for V and 6 bases for J; bases not matched to a gene: 8. CDR3 region: CASSNSGTGGSEQYF. The DNA for the CDR3 is TGCGCCAGCAGCAACTCCGGGACAGGGGGCTCCGAGCAGTACTTC.

The chain recombines TRBV10-3 with TRBJ2-3; 10 bases line up with TRBD1. The germline V gene encodes CDR1 ENHRY and CDR2 SYGVKD. There are 13 residues in the CDR3. V lost 9 bases and J lost 5; bases outside the gene matches: 5. DNA of the CDR3: TGTGCCATTGAGGACAGGGGGAAAGATACGCAGTATTTT. It translates to CAIEDRGKDTQYF.

The chain uses TRBV7-9 and TRBJ2-5; D tentatively reads TRBD1 or TRBD2 (5 bases each). The length of the CDR3 is 15 residues. Germline CDR1 SEHNR, CDR2 FQNEAQ (reference sequence). Trimming stripped 5 bases from V and 2 bases from J, with 15 bases between. CDR3 nucleotides: TGTGCCAGCAGCCTTGGACGCAGGGAGCAAGAGACCCAGTACTTC. Amino acids: CASSLGRREQETQYF.